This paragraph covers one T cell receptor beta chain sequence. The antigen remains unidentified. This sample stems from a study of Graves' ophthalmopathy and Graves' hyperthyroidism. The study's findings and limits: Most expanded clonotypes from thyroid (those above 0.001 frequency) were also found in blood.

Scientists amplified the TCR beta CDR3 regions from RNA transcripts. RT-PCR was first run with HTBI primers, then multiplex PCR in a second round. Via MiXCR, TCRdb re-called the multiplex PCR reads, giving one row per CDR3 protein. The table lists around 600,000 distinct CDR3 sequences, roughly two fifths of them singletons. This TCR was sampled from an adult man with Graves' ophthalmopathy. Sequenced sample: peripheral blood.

For the CDR3, the DNA is TGTGCCAGCAGCTTACGGACCACCGGGGGTTCAGCTTTCTTT. It encodes CASSLRTTGGSAFF. This chain uses TRBV7-9 with TRBJ1-1, with a tentative D call TRBD1 (5 bases). This CDR3 region has 14 residues. Per the germline V gene, CDR1 is SEHNR and CDR2 is FQNEAQ (reference sequence). Trimming removed 2 bases from V and 10 bases from J, with 17 bases in between.